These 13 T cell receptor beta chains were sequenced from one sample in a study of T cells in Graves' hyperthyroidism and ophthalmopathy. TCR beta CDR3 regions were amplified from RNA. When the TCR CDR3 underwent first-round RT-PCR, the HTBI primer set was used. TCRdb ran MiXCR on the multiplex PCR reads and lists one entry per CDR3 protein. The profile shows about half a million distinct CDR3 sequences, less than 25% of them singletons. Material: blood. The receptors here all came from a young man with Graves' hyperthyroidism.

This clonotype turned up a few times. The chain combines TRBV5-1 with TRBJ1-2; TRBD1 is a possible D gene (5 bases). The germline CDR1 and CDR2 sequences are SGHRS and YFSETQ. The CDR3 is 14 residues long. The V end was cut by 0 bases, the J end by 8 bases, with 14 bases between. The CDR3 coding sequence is TGCGCCAGCAGCTTGGGGGACCACCGACGCGGCTACACCTTC. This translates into CASSLGDHRRGYTF.

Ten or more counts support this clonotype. In DNA form, the CDR3 reads TGTGCCAGCAGCCCCTTTCGGAGGGCTGGTGAAGCTTTCTTT. Residues: CASSPFRRAGEAFF. The J gene is TRBJ1-1, the V gene TRBV9; D uncertain. V dropped 4 bases and J dropped 7 bases, with 17 bases sitting between them. This CDR3 is 14 amino acids long. From germline, CDR1 is SGDLS and CDR2 YYNGEE.

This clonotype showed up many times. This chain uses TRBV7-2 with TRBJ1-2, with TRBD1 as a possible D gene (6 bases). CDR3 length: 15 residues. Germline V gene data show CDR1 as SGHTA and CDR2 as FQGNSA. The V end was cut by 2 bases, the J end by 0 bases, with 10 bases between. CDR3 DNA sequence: TGTGCCAGCAGCTTACACAGGGATTCTAACTATGGCTACACCTTC. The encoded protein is CASSLHRDSNYGYTF.

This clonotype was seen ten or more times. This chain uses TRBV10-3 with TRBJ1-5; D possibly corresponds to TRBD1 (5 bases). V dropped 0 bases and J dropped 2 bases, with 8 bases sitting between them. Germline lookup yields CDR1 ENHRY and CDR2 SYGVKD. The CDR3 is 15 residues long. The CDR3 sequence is CAISESGGGNQPQHF. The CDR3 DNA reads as TGTGCCATCAGTGAGTCGGGAGGGGGCAATCAGCCCCAGCATTTT.

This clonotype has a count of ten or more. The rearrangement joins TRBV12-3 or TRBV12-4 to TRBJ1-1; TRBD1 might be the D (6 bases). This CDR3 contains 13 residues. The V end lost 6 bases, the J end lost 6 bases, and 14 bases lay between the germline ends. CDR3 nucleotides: TGTGCCAGCAGAGCAACAGGGTGGGCTGAAGCTTTCTTT. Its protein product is CASRATGWAEAFF.

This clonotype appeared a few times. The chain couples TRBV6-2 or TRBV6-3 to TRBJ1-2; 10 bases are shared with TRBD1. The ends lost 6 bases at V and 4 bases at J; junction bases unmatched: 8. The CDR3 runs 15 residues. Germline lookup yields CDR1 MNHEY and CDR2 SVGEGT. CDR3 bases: TGTGCCAGCAGGGAGACAGGGGGCGCCAGCTATGGCTACACCTTC. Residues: CASRETGGASYGYTF.

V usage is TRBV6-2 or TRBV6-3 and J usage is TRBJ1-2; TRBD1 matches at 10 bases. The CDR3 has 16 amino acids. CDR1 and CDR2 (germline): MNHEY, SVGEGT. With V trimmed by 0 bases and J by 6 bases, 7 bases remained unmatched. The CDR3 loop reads CASSYSIGTGVDGYTF. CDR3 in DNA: TGTGCCAGCAGTTACTCGATAGGGACAGGGGTAGATGGCTACACCTTC.

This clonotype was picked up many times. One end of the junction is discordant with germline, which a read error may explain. Here the CDR3 DNA reads TGTGCCATCAGCAGGTCGAGGAATGAGGACGAGCAGTACTTC. Encoded protein: CAISRSRNEDEQYF. The chain is built from TRBV15 and TRBJ2-7; no firm D call. This CDR3 has 14 amino acids. CDR1 and CDR2 (germline): LNHNV, YYDKDF (reference sequence).

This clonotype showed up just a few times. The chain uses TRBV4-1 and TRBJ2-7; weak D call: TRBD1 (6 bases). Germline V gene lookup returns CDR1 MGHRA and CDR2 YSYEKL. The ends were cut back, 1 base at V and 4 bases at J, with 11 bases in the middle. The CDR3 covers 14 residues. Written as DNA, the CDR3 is TGCGCCAGCAGCCAAGTGGACAGCGATTACGAGCAGTACTTC. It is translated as CASSQVDSDYEQYF.

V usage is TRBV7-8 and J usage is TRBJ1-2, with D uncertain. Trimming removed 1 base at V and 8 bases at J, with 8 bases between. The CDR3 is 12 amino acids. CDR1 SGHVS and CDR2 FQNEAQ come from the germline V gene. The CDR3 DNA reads TGTGCCAGCAGCTTAGGAGACGAGGGCTACACCTTC. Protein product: CASSLGDEGYTF.

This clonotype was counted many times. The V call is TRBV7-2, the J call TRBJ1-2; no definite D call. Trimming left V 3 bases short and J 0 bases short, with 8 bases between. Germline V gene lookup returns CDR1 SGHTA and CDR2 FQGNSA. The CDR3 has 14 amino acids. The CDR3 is CASSFVAANYGYTF. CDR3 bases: TGTGCCAGCAGCTTCGTGGCGGCTAACTATGGCTACACCTTC.

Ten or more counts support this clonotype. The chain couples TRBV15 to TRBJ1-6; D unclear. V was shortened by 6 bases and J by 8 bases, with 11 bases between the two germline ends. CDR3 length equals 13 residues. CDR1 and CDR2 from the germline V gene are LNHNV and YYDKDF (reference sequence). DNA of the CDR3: TGTGCCACCAGGGAACGCGTGGATTCACCCCTCCACTTT. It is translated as CATRERVDSPLHF.

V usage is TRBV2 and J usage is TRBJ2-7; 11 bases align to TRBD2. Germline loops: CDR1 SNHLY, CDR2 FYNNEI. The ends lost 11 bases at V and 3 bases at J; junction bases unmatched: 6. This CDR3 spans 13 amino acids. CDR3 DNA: TGTGCCGCCTCGGGGACTAGCGGCTACGAGCAGTACTTC. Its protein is CAASGTSGYEQYF.